This T cell receptor (beta chain) was captured in a study of control samples from healthy donors and cancer patients. This CDR3 spans 15 amino acids. Germline V gives CDR1 SGHRS, CDR2 YFSETQ. The V gene end was trimmed by 5 bases and the J gene end by 6 bases; junction bases not matched to a gene: 7. Repertoires were generated with immunoSEQ multiplex PCR, while TCRdb's copy carries only in-frame clones and drops some. The table shows about 130,000 clones, with more than 90% occurring only once. The rearrangement links TRBV5-1 to TRBJ2-1, with 11 nucleotides matching TRBD1. The source material was blood. This receptor was identified in a man aged 18 to 35 in good health. The CDR3 DNA is TGCGCCAGCAGTCCCGAAGGGACAGGGGGCAATGAGCAGTTCTTC. It specifies CASSPEGTGGNEQFF. Variable domain in full (rest from reference TRBV5-1 and TRBJ2-1): KAGVTQTPRYLIKTRGQQVTLSCSPISGHRSVSWYQQTPGQGLQFLFEYFSETQRNKGNFPGRFSGRQFSNSRSEMNVSTLELGDSALYLCASSPEGTGGNEQFFGPGTRLTVL.